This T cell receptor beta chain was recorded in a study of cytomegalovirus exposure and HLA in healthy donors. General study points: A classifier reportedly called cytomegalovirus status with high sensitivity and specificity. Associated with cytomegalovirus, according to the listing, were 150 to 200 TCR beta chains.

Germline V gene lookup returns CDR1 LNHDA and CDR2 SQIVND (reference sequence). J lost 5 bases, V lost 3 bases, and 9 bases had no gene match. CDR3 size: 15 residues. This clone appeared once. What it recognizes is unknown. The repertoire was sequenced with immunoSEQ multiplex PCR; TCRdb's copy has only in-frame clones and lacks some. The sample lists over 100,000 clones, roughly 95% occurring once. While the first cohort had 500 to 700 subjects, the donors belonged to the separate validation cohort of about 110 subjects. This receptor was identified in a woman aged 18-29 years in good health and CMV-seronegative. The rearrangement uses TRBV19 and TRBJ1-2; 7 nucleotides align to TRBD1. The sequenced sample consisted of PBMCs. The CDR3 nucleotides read TGTGCCAGTAGTATTACTGACAGGGAAGAGTATGGCTACACCTTC. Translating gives CASSITDREEYGYTF.